A selection of T cell receptor beta chains follows, all from one sample in a study of identical twins. Using its own MiXCR run on the 5' RACE reads, TCRdb lists one record per CDR3 protein. The table lists about 470,000 distinct CDR3 sequences, approximately 24% of them singletons. The same sample was also used in a study of T cells expressing NK-cell markers.

Sequenced sample: CD4+ T cells sorted from blood. The receptor set was obtained from a woman aged 18-30 years in good health. Both conserved end residues are part of each CDR3. D genes are given only for firm matches. Clone sizes are given selectively: once, few, many, or a class where the clone is expanded.

cdr3_aa	cdr3_nt	clone_size	v_call	j_call	d_call
CSVEPGGQETQYF	TGCAGCGTTGAACCGGGGGGGCAAGAGACCCAGTACTTC	few	TRBV29-1	TRBJ2-5	TRBD2
CASSLVKSVINTQYF	TGTGCCAGCAGCTTAGTTAAGTCAGTCATAAATACGCAGTATTTT	.	TRBV7-2	TRBJ2-3	.
CCARDSKAGANTGELFF	TGCTGTGCTAGAGATTCAAAAGCGGGAGCGAACACCGGGGAGCTGTTTTTT	.	TRBV20-1	TRBJ2-2	TRBD2
CASSSGRRNQPQHF	TGTGCCAGCAGTTCGGGACGGAGGAATCAGCCCCAGCATTTT	few	TRBV12-3/TRBV12-4	TRBJ1-5	.
CATSRTRQVDYEQYF	TGTGCCACCAGCAGAACCAGACAGGTAGACTACGAGCAGTACTTC	few	TRBV15	TRBJ2-7	.
CASSNLRRGLAGPGMYNEQFF	TGTGCCAGCAGCAATCTAAGGCGGGGACTAGCGGGACCTGGTATGTACAATGAGCAGTTCTTC	.	TRBV11-1	TRBJ2-1	TRBD2
CSAREFGGGTGELFF	TGCAGTGCTAGAGAATTCGGTGGCGGGACCGGGGAGCTGTTTTTT	.	TRBV20-1	TRBJ2-2	.
CASSSGARKEKLFF	TGTGCCAGCAGTTCGGGGGCTCGGAAGGAAAAACTGTTTTTT	few	TRBV27	TRBJ1-4	.
CASSPSGAFRGNQPQHF	TGTGCCAGCAGTCCCTCGGGGGCATTCAGGGGCAATCAGCCCCAGCATTTT	many	TRBV12-3/TRBV12-4	TRBJ1-5	.
CASSMGGLDSNEQFF	TGTGCCAGCAGCATGGGTGGACTAGATTCTAACGAGCAGTTCTTC	.	TRBV7-6	TRBJ2-1	TRBD2
CASSLMGAHTDTQYF	TGTGCCAGCAGTTTGATGGGGGCCCACACAGATACGCAGTATTTT	.	TRBV12-3/TRBV12-4	TRBJ2-3	.
CASSESGAPSNEQFF	TGCGCCAGCAGTGAGTCTGGGGCCCCATCCAATGAGCAGTTCTTC	.	TRBV10-1	TRBJ2-1	.
CASSPGGTYTQYF	TGTGCCAGCAGCCCAGGGGGCACATATACGCAGTATTTT	.	TRBV27	TRBJ2-3	TRBD1
CASRDGTQDYGYTF	TGCGCCAGCAGAGACGGGACGCAGGACTATGGCTACACCTTC	many	TRBV5-1	TRBJ1-2	.
CASSSRRDGELFF	TGTGCCAGCAGCTCCCGGAGGGACGGGGAGCTGTTTTTT	.	TRBV7-8	TRBJ2-2	.
CATFRPERNEQFF	TGTGCCACCTTCAGGCCCGAGAGGAATGAGCAGTTCTTC	.	TRBV10-3	TRBJ2-1	.
CASSLDQRDQPQHF	TGCGCCAGCAGCTTGGACCAACGGGATCAGCCCCAGCATTTT	few	TRBV5-1	TRBJ1-5	.
CASSKAGLPSVGTGELFF	TGTGCCAGCAGCAAAGCGGGACTCCCTAGCGTGGGGACCGGGGAGCTGTTTTTT	many	TRBV21-1	TRBJ2-2	.
CASSSNRGVLNGYTF	TGCGCCAGCAGCAGCAACAGGGGCGTCCTGAATGGCTACACCTTC	.	TRBV5-1	TRBJ1-2	TRBD1
CASSVQGASPLHF	TGTGCCAGCAGTGTACAGGGGGCTTCACCCCTCCACTTT	few	TRBV12-3/TRBV12-4	TRBJ1-6	TRBD1
CASSLGLGTEAFF	TGTGCCAGCAGCTTAGGTCTGGGGACTGAAGCTTTCTTT	.	TRBV11-1	TRBJ1-1	.
CASSERVVYGYTF	TGTGCCAGCAGTGAGAGGGTAGTCTATGGCTACACCTTC	.	TRBV6-1	TRBJ1-2	.
CASSLGTAGGVYEQFF	TGCGCCAGCAGCTTGGGAACAGCGGGAGGGGTATATGAGCAGTTCTTC	many	TRBV5-1	TRBJ2-1	TRBD2
CASRSRNSKNIQYF	TGTGCCAGCAGAAGTCGGAACTCCAAAAACATTCAGTACTTC	.	TRBV6-2/TRBV6-3	TRBJ2-4	.
CASSEGDSSYEQYF	TGTGCCAGCAGTGAAGGGGACAGCTCCTACGAGCAGTACTTC	.	TRBV6-1	TRBJ2-7	TRBD1
CASTEGLFSNQPQHF	TGTGCCAGCACCGAGGGCCTTTTTAGCAATCAGCCCCAGCATTTT	.	TRBV6-4	TRBJ1-5	.